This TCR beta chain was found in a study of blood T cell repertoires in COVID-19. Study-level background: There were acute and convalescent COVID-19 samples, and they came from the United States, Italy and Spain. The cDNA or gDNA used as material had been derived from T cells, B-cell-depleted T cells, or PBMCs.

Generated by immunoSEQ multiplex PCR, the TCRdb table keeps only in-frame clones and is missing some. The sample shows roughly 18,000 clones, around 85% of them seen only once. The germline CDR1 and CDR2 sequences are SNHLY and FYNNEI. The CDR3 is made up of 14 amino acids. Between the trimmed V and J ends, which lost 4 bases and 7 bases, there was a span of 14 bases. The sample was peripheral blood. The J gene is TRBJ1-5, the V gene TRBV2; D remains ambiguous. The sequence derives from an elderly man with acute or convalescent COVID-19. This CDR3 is CASSGGKGSQPQHF. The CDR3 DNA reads TGTGCCAGCAGTGGAGGGAAGGGAAGCCAGCCCCAGCATTTT.